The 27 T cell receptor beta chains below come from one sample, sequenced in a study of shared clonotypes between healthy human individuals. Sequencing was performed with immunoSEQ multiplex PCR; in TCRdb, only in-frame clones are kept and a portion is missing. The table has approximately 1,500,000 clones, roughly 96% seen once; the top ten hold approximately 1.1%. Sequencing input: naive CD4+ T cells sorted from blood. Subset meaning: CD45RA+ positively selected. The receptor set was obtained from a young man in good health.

The DNA of the CDR3 is TGTGCCAGCAGCCCGCGGGTAGTAACGAACACTGAAGCTTTCTTT. Translating it yields CASSPRVVTNTEAFF. The chain recombines TRBV5-6 with TRBJ1-1, with D unresolved. Trimming pared 4 bases from V and 1 base from J, leaving 14 bases between. This CDR3 is 15 amino acids long. Germline V gene data show CDR1 as SGHDT and CDR2 as YYEEEE.

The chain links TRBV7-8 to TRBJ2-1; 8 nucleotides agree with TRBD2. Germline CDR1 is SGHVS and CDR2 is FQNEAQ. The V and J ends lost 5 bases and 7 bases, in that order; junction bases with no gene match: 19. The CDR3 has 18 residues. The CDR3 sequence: CASSPYRAGVRTLNEQFF. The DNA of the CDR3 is TGTGCCAGCAGCCCCTATAGAGCGGGAGTCAGAACATTGAATGAGCAGTTCTTC.

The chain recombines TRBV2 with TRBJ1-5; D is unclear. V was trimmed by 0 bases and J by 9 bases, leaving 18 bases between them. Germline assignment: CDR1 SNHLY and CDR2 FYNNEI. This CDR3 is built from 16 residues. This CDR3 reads CASSEARLTPGRPQHF. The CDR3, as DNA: TGTGCCAGCAGTGAAGCAAGGCTAACACCGGGAAGGCCCCAGCATTTT.

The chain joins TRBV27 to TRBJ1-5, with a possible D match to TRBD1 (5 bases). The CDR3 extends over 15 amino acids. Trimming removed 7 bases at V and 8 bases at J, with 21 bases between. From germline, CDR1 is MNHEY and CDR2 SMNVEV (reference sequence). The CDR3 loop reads CASKLSLQGAEPQHF. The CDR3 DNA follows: TGTGCCAGCAAACTTTCTCTCCAGGGTGCCGAGCCCCAGCATTTT.

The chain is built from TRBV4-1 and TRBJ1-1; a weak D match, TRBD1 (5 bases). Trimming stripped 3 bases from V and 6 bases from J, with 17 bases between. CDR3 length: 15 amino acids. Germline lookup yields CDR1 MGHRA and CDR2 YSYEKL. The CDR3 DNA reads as TGCGCCAGCAGCCAGGGATGGGGGGACGGAGCTGAAGCTTTCTTT. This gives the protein CASSQGWGDGAEAFF.

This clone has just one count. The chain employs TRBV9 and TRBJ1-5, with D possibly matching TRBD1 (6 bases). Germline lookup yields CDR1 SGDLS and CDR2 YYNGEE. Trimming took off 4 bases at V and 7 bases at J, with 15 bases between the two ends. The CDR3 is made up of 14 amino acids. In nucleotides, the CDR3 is TGTGCCAGCAGCCAAGGAACAGGGTCCCAGCCCCAGCATTTT. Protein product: CASSQGTGSQPQHF.

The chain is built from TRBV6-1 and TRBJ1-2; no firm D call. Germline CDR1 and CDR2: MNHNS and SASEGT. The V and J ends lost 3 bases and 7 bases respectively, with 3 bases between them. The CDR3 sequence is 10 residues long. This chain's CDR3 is CASSDTGYTF. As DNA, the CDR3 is TGTGCCAGCAGTGATACTGGCTACACCTTC.

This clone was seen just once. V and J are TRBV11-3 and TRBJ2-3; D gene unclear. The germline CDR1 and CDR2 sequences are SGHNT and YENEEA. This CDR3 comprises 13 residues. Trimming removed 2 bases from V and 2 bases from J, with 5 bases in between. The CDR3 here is CASSLRTTDTQYF. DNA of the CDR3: TGTGCCAGCAGCTTACGGACCACAGATACGCAGTATTTT.

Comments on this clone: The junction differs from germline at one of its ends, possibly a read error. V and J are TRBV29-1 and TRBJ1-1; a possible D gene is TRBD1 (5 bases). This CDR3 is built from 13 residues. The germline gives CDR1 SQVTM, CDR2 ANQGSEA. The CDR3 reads CGVVGERNTEAFF. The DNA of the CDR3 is TGCGGCGTTGTAGGGGAGAGGAACACTGAAGCTTTCTTT.

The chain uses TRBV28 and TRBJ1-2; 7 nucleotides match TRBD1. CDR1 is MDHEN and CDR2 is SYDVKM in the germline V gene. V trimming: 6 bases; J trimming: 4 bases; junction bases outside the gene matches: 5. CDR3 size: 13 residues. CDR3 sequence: CASRSRGGYGYTF. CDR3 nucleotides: TGTGCCAGCAGGTCCAGGGGGGGCTATGGCTACACCTTC.

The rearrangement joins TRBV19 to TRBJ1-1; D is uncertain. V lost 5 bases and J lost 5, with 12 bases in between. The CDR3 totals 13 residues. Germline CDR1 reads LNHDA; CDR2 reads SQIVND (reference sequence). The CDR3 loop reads CASSEGKFTEAFF. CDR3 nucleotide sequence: TGTGCCAGTAGTGAAGGGAAGTTTACTGAAGCTTTCTTT.

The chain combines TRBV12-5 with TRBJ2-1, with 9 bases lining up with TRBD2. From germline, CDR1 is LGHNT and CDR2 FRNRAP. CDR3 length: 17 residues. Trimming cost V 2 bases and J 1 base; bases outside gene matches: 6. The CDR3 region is CASGLRVAGASYNEQFF. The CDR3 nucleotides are TGTGCTAGTGGTTTGAGAGTAGCGGGAGCATCCTACAATGAGCAGTTCTTC.

The CDR3 spells CASSLWPQETQYF. The CDR3 coding sequence is TGTGCCAGCAGCTTATGGCCTCAAGAGACCCAGTACTTC. This chain links TRBV7-9 with TRBJ2-5; D is ambiguous. V shed 2 bases and J shed 2 bases, with 6 bases lying between them. Germline V CDR1 and CDR2: SEHNR, FQNEAQ (reference sequence). The CDR3 spans 13 residues.

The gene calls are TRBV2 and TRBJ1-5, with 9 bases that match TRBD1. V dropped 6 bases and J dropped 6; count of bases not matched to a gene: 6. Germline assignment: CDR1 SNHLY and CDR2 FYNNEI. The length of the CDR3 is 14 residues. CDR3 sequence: CASSNDRGSQPQHF. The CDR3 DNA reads TGTGCCAGCAGCAACGACAGGGGGTCTCAGCCCCAGCATTTT.

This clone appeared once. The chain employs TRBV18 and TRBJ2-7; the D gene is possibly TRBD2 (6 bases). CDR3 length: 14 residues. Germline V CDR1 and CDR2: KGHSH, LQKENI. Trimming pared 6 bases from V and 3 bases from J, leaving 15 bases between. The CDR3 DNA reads TGTGCCAGCTCCCAAACTACTAGCTACTACGAGCAGTACTTC. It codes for CASSQTTSYYEQYF.

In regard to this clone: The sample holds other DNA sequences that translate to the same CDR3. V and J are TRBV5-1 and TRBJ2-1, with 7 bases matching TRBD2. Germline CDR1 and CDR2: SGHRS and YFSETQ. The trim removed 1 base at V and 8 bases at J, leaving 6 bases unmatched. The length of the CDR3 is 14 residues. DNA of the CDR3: TGCGCCAGCAGCTTGAGACTAGCAGGCTATGAGCAGTTCTTC. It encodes CASSLRLAGYEQFF.

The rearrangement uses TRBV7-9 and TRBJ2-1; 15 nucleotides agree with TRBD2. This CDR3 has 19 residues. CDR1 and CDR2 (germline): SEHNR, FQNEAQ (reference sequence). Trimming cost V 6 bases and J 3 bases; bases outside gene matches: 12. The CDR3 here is CASRTGGLAGGTLYNEQFF. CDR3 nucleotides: TGTGCCAGCAGGACGGGTGGACTAGCGGGAGGGACTCTCTACAATGAGCAGTTCTTC.

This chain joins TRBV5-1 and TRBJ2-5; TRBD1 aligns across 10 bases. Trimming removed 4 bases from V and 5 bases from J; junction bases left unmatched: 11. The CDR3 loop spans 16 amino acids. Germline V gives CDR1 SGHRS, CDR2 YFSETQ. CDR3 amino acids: CASSPPRQGAWETQYF. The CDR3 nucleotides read TGCGCCAGCAGCCCACCGCGACAGGGGGCGTGGGAGACCCAGTACTTC.

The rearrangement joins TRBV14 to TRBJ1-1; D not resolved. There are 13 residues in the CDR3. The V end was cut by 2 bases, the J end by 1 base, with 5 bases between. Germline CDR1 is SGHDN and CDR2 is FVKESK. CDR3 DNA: TGTGCCAGCAGCCAACACAAGAACACTGAAGCTTTCTTT. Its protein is CASSQHKNTEAFF. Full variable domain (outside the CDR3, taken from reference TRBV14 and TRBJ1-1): EAGVTQFPSHSVIEKGQTVTLRCDPISGHDNLYWYRRVMGKEIKFLLHFVKESKQDESGMPNNRFLAERTGGTYSTLKVQPAELEDSGVYFCASSQHKNTEAFFGQGTRLTVV.

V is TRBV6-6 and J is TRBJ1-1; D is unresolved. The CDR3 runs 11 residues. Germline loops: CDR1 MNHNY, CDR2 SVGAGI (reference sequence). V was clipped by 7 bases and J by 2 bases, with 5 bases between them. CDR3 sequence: CASNKNTEAFF. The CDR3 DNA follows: TGTGCCAGCAATAAAAACACTGAAGCTTTCTTT.

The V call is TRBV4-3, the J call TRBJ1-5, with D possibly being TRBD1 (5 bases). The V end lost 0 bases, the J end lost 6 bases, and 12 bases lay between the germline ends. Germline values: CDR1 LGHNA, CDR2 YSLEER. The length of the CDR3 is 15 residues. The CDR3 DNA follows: TGCGCCAGCAGCCAAGATCGGGGGGTGGCTCAGCCCCAGCATTTT. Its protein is CASSQDRGVAQPQHF.

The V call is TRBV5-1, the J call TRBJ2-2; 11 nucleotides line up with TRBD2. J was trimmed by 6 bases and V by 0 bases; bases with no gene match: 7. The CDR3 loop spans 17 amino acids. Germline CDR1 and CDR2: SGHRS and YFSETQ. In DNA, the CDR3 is TGCGCCAGCAGCTTGGCTGCCGGGACTAGCGGACCCGGGGAGCTGTTTTTT. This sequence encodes CASSLAAGTSGPGELFF.

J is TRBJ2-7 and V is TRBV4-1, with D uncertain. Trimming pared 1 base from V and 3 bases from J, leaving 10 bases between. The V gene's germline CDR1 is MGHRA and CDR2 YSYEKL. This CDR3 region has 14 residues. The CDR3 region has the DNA TGCGCCAGCAGCCAAGCCCCCGTAATCTACGAGCAGTACTTC. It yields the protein CASSQAPVIYEQYF.

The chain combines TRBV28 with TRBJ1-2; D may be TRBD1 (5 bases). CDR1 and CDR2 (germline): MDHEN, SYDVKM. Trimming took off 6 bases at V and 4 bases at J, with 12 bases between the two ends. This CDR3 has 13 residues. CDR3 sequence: CASRRRDSYGYTF. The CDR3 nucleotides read TGTGCCAGCAGACGCCGGGACTCCTATGGCTACACCTTC.

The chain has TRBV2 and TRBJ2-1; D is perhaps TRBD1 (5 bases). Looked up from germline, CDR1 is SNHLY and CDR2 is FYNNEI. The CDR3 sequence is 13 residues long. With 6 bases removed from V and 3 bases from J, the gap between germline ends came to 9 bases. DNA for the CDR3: TGTGCCAGCAGCCAGGGATTCTACAATGAGCAGTTCTTC. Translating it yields CASSQGFYNEQFF.

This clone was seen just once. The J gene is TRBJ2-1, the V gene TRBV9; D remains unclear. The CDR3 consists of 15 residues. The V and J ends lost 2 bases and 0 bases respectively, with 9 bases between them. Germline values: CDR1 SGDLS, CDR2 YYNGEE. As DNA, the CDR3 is TGTGCCAGCAGCGTCGGGCTACTCTCCTACAATGAGCAGTTCTTC. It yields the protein CASSVGLLSYNEQFF.

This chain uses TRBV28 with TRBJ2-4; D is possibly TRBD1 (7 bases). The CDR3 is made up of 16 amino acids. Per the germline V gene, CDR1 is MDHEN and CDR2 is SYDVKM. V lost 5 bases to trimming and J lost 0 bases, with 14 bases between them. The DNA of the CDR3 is TGTGCCAGCAGTCGACAGGGAGGTTTAGCCAAAAACATTCAGTACTTC. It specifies CASSRQGGLAKNIQYF.